This entry lists 2 T cell receptor beta chains sequenced from one sample in a study of OX40 agonist ivuxolimab in advanced cancers. Sequencing was performed with immunoSEQ multiplex PCR; in TCRdb, only in-frame clones are kept and a portion is missing. Of about 53,000 clones in the sample, more than 70% were seen once. The source material was CD4+ or CD8+ T cells sorted from blood, sampled in a trial of the OX40 agonist ivuxolimab. These receptor sequences come from an adult with an advanced solid tumor such as melanoma, head and neck, liver or kidney cancer.

The rearrangement joins TRBV10-3 to TRBJ2-1, with TRBD2 as a possible D gene (6 bases). The V end was cut by 3 bases, the J end by 3 bases, with 12 bases between. The length of the CDR3 is 15 residues. Germline V CDR1 and CDR2: ENHRY, SYGVKD. DNA for the CDR3: TGTGCCATCAGTGAACGCGGGGCGAACTACAATGAGCAGTTCTTC. Protein product: CAISERGANYNEQFF.

This clone is a singleton in its sample. The chain joins TRBV5-1 to TRBJ2-5; 7 bases match TRBD1. CDR3 size: 15 residues. In germline, CDR1 is SGHRS, CDR2 YFSETQ. J gave up 7 bases and V 7 bases, and 16 bases lay outside the gene matches. The CDR3 is CASVQSTGFMGTQYF. DNA for the CDR3: TGCGCCAGCGTACAATCGACAGGGTTTATGGGGACCCAGTACTTC.